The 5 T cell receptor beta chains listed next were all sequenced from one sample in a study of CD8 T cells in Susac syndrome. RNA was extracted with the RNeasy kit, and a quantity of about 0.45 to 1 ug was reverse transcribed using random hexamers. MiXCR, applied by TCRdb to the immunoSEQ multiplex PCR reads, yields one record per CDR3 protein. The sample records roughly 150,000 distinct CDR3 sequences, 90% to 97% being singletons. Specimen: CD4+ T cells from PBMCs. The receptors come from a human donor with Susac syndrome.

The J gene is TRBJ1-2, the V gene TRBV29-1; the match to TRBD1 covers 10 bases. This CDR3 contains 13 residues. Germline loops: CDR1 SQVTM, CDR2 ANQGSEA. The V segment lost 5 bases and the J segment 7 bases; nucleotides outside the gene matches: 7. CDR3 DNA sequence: TGCAGCGTTCAATCCGGGACAGGGGTTGGCTACACCTTC. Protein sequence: CSVQSGTGVGYTF. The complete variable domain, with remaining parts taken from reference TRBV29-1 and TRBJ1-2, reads SAVISQKPSRDICQRGTSLTIQCQVDSQVTMMFWYRQQPGQSLTLIATANQGSEATYESGFVIDKFPISRPNLTFSTLTVSNMSPEDSSIYLCSVQSGTGVGYTFGSGTRLTVV.

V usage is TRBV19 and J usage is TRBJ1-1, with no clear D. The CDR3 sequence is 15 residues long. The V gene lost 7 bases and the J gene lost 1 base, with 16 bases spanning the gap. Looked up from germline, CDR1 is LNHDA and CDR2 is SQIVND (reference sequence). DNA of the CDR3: TGTGCCAGTACCCCGAGGGCGGATAGGAACACTGAAGCTTTCTTT. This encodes CASTPRADRNTEAFF. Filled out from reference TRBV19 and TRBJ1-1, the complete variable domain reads DGGITQSPKYLFRKEGQNVTLSCEQNLNHDAMYWYRQDPGQGLRLIYYSQIVNDFQKGDIAEGYSVSREKKESFPLTVTSAQKNPTAFYLCASTPRADRNTEAFFGQGTRLTVV.

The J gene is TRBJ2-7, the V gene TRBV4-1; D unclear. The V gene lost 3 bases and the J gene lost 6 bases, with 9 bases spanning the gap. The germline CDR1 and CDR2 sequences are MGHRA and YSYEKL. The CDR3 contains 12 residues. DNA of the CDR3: TGCGCCAGCAGCCATGTAGCAGGCGAGCAGTACTTC. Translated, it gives CASSHVAGEQYF.

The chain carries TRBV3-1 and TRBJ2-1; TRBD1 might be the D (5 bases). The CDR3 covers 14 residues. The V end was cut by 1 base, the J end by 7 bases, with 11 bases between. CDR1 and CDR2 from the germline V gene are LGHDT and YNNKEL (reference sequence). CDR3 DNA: TGTGCCAGCAGCCAAGGCAGGGTTGGGAATGAGCAGTTCTTC. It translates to CASSQGRVGNEQFF.

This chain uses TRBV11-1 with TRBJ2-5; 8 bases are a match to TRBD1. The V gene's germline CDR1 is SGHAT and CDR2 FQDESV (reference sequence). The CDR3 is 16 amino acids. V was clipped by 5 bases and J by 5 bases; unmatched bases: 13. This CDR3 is CASSQNPGQVQETQYF. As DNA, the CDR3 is TGTGCCAGCAGCCAGAATCCGGGACAGGTCCAGGAGACCCAGTACTTC.